This is a list of T cell receptor beta chains from one sample in a study of blood T cell repertoires in COVID-19. Method: immunoSEQ multiplex PCR; TCRdb's copy keeps in-frame clones and lacks some. The sample shows 190,000 or so clones, around 87% of them seen only once. Material: peripheral blood. The receptors shown here come from a woman between 25 and 40 years old with active or convalescent COVID-19. CDR3s include the opening cysteine and the closing phenylalanine or tryptophan. Expanded clones get a size class; other rows say once, few or many, or leave the size out.

J gene,clone size,V gene,CDR3 protein
TRBJ2-5,once,TRBV19,CASSMETSGSGTQYF
TRBJ2-7,NA,TRBV19,CASTETSGSYEQYF
TRBJ2-7,NA,TRBV19,CASSIYGRNYEQYF
TRBJ2-7,once,TRBV11-2,CASSATSGRDYEQYF
TRBJ2-3,NA,TRBV30,CAWSPPRTGPTDTQYF
TRBJ2-7,NA,TRBV5-5,CASSLTGRGYEQYF
TRBJ1-5,NA,TRBV6-6,CASSTQGGASNQPQHF
TRBJ1-1,NA,TRBV30,CAWSGQLGTEAFF
TRBJ2-7,NA,TRBV2,CASSARQGISYEQYF
TRBJ1-2,few,TRBV5-8,CASSAPDRGIFGYTF
TRBJ2-3,few,TRBV23-1,CASSHEWTQASDTQYF
TRBJ1-2,few,TRBV5-1,CASSPNARQGSDYGYTF
TRBJ1-1,NA,TRBV20-1,CSAKGGTEAFF
TRBJ1-2,NA,TRBV28,CASRYSGTGAYGYTF
TRBJ1-4,NA,TRBV21-1,CASSTSNPGTGSNEKLFF
TRBJ2-7,NA,TRBV27,CASSPWGARSSYEQYF
TRBJ1-1,NA,TRBV11-3,CASSTYRGYTEAFF
TRBJ2-4,NA,TRBV6-6,CASSSGQEDIQYF
TRBJ1-5,NA,TRBV9,CASSVDRGPQHF
TRBJ2-7,NA,TRBV5-1,CASSLSGITDEQYF
TRBJ1-1,NA,TRBV18,CASSPLPRGTEAFF
TRBJ1-4,NA,TRBV2,CASLGQGAIEKLFF
TRBJ2-7,NA,TRBV7-9,CASSSPGSYEQYF
TRBJ1-3,NA,TRBV3-1/TRBV3-2,CASSQGQTGNTIYF
TRBJ2-2,once,TRBV27,CASSPPMGVAGASGGELFF
TRBJ1-2,once,TRBV30,CAWSGTGAYNYGYTF
TRBJ1-2,NA,TRBV6-1,CASSNRQAPYGYTF
TRBJ2-7,NA,TRBV5-1,CASSSDSSGTGDYEQYF
TRBJ1-6,NA,TRBV11-3,CASSPSSGTGTNSPLHF
TRBJ1-1,NA,TRBV3-1/TRBV3-2,CASSQVTYRGTEAFF
TRBJ2-1,NA,TRBV10-2,CASRIAGDVEQFF
TRBJ2-3,NA,TRBV5-6,CASSHPSGGATDTQYF
TRBJ1-2,few,TRBV9,CASSVAPTGSGYGYTF
TRBJ1-1,NA,TRBV29-1,CSVEGGTLGEAFF
TRBJ2-7,NA,TRBV11-2,CASSDRRGASYEQYF
TRBJ1-4,NA,TRBV2,CASGGGPSGNEKLFF
TRBJ2-5,NA,TRBV11-3,CASSRGGAGQETQYF
TRBJ1-3,NA,TRBV7-9,CATPLRDGSSGNTIYF
TRBJ1-2,NA,TRBV30,CAWSVWTGRGYTF
TRBJ2-3,NA,TRBV28,CASSFPSAHTDTQYF
TRBJ2-7,few,TRBV7-2,CASSSTSGSHEQYF
TRBJ2-5,NA,TRBV7-2,CASAFRLASRGETQYF
TRBJ2-5,NA,TRBV3-1/TRBV3-2,CASSTGLAGGETQYF
TRBJ1-3,NA,TRBV15,CATSKQGANSGNTIYF
TRBJ2-7,NA,TRBV3-1/TRBV3-2,CASSQRSTYEQYF
TRBJ1-6,NA,TRBV27,CASSRTDWYTNSPLHF
TRBJ1-4,NA,TRBV6-1,CASSEPATNEKLFF
TRBJ1-2,few,TRBV18,CASSPGTGGLDGYTF
TRBJ1-1,NA,TRBV16,CASSLIKMNTEAFF
TRBJ1-2,NA,TRBV28,CASSLFLGGYGYTF
TRBJ2-7,NA,TRBV6-2/TRBV6-3,CASSPSRDRGPEQYF